The subject of this entry is one T cell receptor beta chain. This sample is drawn from a study of cytomegalovirus exposure and HLA in healthy donors. With 60 Vbeta and 13 Jbeta primers, the PCR was carried out. Sequencing used immunoSEQ multiplex PCR; TCRdb keeps in-frame clones, though not all of them. The top ten clones hold around 6.1% of a sample with 90,000 to 150,000 clones, about 8.6% of them seen once. This receptor was taken from a woman between 40 and 55 years old in good health and CMV-seropositive. The sequencing sample was made of PBMCs.

The CDR3 nucleotides are TGCAGCGGCCTTGGCTTGTCGGGCACTGAAGCTTTCTTT. Translated: CSGLGLSGTEAFF. This chain links TRBV29-1 with TRBJ1-1, with no clear D. CDR3 length: 13 residues. The germline V gene has CDR1 SQVTM and CDR2 ANQGSEA. Trimming shortened V by 7 bases and J by 4 bases, and 16 bases separated the two germline ends.